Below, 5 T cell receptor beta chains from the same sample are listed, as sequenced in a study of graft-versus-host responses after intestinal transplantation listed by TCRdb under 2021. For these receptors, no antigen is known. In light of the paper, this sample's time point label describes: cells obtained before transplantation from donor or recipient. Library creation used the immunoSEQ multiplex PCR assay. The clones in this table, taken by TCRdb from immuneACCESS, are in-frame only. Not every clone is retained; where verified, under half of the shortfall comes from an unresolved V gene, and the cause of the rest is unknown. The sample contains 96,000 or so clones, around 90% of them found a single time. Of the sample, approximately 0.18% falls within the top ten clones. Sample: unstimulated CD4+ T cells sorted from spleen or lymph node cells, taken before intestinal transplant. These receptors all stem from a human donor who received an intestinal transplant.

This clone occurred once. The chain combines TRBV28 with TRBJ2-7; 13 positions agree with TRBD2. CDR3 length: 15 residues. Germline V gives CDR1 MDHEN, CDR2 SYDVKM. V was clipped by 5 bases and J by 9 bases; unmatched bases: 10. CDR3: CASSIWTSGSQVQYF. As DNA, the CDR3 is TGTGCCAGCAGTATCTGGACTAGCGGGAGTCAGGTGCAGTACTTC. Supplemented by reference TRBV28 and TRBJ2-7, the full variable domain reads DVKVTQSSRYLVKRTGEKVFLECVQDMDHENMFWYRQDPGLGLRLIYFSYDVKMKEKGDIPEGYSVSREKKERFSLILESASTNQTSMYLCASSIWTSGSQVQYFGPGTRLTVT.

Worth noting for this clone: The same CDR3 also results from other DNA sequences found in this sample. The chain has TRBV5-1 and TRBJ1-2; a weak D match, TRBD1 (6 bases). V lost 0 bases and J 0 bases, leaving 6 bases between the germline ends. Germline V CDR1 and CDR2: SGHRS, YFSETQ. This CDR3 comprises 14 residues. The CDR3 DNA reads TGCGCCAGCAGCTTGGGGACAGCTAACTATGGCTACACCTTC. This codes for CASSLGTANYGYTF.

The CDR3 spells CASSVVSGYTDTQYF. CDR3 in DNA: TGTGCCAGCAGTGTTGTTAGCGGGTACACAGATACGCAGTATTTT. The rearrangement links TRBV2 to TRBJ2-3; 7 positions match TRBD2. Losses at the gene ends were 4 bases for V and 2 bases for J; bases not matched to a gene: 6. Germline CDR1 reads SNHLY; CDR2 reads FYNNEI. The CDR3 length is 15 residues.

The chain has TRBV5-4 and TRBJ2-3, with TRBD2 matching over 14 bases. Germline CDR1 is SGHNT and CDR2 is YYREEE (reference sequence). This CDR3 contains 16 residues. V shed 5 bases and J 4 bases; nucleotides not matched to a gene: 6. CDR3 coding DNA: TGTGCCAGCAGGGGTAGACTAGCGGGAGGGTCAGATACGCAGTATTTT. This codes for CASRGRLAGGSDTQYF. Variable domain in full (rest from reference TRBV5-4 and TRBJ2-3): ETGVTQSPTHLIKTRGQQVTLRCSSQSGHNTVSWYQQALGQGPQFIFQYYREEENGRGNFPPRFSGLQFPNYSSELNVNALELDDSALYLCASRGRLAGGSDTQYFGPGTRLTVL.

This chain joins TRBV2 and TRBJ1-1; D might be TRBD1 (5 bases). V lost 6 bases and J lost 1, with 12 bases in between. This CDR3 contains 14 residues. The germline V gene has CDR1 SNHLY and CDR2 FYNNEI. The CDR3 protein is CASSGLQGNTEAFF. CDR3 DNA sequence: TGTGCCAGCAGCGGGCTGCAGGGGAACACTGAAGCTTTCTTT.